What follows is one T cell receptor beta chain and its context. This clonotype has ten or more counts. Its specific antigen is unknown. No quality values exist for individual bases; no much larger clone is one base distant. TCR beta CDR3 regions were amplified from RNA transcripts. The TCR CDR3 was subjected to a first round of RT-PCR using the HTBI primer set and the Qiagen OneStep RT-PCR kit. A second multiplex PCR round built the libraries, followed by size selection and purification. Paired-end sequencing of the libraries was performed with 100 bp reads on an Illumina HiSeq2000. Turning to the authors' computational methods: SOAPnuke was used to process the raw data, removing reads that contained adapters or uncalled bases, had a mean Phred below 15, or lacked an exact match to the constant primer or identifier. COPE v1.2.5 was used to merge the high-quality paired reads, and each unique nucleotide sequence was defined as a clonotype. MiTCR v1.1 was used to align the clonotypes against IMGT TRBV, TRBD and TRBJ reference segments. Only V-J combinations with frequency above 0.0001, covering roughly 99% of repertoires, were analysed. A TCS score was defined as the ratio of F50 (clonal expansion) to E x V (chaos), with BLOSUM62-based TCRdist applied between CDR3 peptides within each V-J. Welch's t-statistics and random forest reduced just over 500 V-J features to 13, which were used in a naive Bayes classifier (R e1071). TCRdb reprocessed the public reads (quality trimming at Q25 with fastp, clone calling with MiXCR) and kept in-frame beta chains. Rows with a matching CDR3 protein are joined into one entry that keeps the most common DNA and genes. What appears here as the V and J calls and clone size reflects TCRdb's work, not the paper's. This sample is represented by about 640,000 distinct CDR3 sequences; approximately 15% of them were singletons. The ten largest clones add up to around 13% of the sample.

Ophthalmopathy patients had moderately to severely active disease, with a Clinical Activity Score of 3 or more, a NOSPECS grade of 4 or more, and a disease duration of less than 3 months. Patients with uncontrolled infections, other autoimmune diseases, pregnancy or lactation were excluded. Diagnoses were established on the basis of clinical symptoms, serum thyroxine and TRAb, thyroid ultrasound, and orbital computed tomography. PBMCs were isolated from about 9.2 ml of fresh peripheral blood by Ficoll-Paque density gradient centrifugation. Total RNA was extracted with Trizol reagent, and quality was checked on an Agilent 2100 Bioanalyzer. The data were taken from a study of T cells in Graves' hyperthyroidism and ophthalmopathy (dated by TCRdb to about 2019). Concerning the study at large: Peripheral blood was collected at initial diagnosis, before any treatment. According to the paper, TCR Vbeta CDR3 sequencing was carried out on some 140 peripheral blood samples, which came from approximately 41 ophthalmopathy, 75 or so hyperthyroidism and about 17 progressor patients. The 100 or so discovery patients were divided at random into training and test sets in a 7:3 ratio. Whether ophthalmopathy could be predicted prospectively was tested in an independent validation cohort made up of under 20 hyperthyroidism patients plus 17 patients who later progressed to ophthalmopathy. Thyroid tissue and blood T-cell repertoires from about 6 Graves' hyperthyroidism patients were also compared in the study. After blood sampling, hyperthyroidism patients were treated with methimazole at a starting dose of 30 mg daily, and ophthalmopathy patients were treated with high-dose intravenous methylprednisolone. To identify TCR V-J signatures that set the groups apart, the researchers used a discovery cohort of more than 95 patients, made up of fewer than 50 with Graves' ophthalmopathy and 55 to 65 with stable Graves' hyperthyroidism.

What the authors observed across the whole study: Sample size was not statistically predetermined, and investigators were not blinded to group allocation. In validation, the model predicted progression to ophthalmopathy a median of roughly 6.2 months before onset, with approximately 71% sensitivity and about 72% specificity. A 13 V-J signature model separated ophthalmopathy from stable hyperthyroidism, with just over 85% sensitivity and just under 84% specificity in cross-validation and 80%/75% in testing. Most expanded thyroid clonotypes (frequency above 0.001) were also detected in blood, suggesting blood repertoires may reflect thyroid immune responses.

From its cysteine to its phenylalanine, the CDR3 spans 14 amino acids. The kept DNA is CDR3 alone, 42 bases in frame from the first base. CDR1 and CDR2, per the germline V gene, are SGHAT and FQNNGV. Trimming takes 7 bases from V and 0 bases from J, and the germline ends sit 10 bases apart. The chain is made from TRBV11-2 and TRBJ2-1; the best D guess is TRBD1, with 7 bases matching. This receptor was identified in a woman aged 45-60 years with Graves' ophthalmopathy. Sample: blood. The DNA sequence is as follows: TGTGCCAGCACCCAGGGGGGCTCCTACAATGAGCAGTTCTTC. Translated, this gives CASTQGGSYNEQFF.